The clone carrying this T cell receptor (beta chain) was seen only once. The data were produced by immunoSEQ multiplex PCR, yet TCRdb's version contains in-frame clones alone and is incomplete. The sample consists of roughly 95,000 clones, roughly 92% of them appearing once. V lost 0 bases and J lost 2, with 16 bases in between. CDR3 length: 17 residues. Germline V CDR1 and CDR2: LGHNT, FRNRAP. This entry comes from a study of control samples from healthy donors and cancer patients. The genes are TRBV12-5 and TRBJ2-5; weak D call: TRBD1 (5 bases). The sample taken for sequencing was blood. This sequence originates from a human donor in good health. The donor label of this sample is uncertain. The CDR3, as DNA: TGTGCTAGTGGTTTGGTACTAAGGGTAGGGGCTCAAGAGACCCAGTACTTC. It yields the protein CASGLVLRVGAQETQYF.